This TCR beta chain was identified during a study of response to subunit inactivated influenza vaccine. Study-level findings and limits: New T cells are recruited in small numbers by each seasonal influenza vaccination, according to the authors' suggestion.

A note on this clonotype: The antigen is undetermined. One end of the junction is discordant with germline, which a read error may explain.

CDR1 is MNHNS and CDR2 is SASEGT in the germline V gene. The CDR3 has 14 residues. MiXCR, applied by TCRdb to the RT-PCR reads, yields one record per CDR3 protein. The data contain about 780,000 distinct CDR3 sequences, around 20% of them seen just once; the ten biggest clones take up 11%. V gene TRBV6-1 combines with J gene TRBJ2-1; 14 bases agree with TRBD2. The specimen was PBMCs from blood, collected about 5 days after vaccination. The clonotype originates from a man in his forties or fifties who received an inactivated influenza vaccine. CDR3 nucleotide sequence: TGTGCCAGCAGTGAACTCGGGACTAGCGGGAGTCTACTCTTC. Translating it yields CASSELGTSGSLLF.